The 31 T cell receptor beta chains below come from one sample, sequenced in a study of shared clonotypes between healthy human individuals. Method: immunoSEQ multiplex PCR; TCRdb's copy keeps in-frame clones and lacks some. The sample has fewer than 350,000 clones; 87% are singletons. The sample was memory CD8+ T cells sorted from blood. Subset described: CD45RO+ cells pooled with CCR7-negative TemRA cells. The receptors were sampled from a young man in good health.

The chain is built from TRBV4-1 and TRBJ2-2, with D hard to call. This CDR3 comprises 13 residues. Germline assignment: CDR1 MGHRA and CDR2 YSYEKL. V shed 3 bases and J shed 4 bases, with 6 bases lying between them. CDR3 nucleotides: TGCGCCAGCAGCCAGTCGCTCACCGGGGAGCTGTTTTTT. It encodes CASSQSLTGELFF.

This rearrangement joins TRBV9 to TRBJ2-1, with 9 nucleotides matching TRBD2. Looked up from germline, CDR1 is SGDLS and CDR2 is YYNGEE. The V and J ends lost 0 bases and 8 bases, in that order; junction bases with no gene match: 9. The CDR3 is 16 residues long. The CDR3 here is CASSVATGLAGDEQFF. The CDR3 region has the DNA TGTGCCAGCAGCGTAGCTACGGGACTAGCCGGGGATGAGCAGTTCTTC.

The chain has TRBV7-2 and TRBJ1-1, with D unclear. The CDR3 length is 14 residues. The V gene's germline CDR1 is SGHTA and CDR2 FQGNSA. Trimming shortened V by 2 bases and J by 0 bases, and 7 bases separated the two germline ends. DNA for the CDR3: TGTGCCAGCAGCTTACCGGGTATGAACACTGAAGCTTTCTTT. It yields the protein CASSLPGMNTEAFF.

This clone was detected once. The sample carries other DNA sequences with the same CDR3. V usage is TRBV9 and J usage is TRBJ2-3, with 7 positions matching TRBD1. CDR3 length: 15 amino acids. The V segment lost 2 bases and the J segment 1 base; nucleotides outside the gene matches: 4. Germline V gene sequence: CDR1 SGDLS, CDR2 YYNGEE. CDR3 in DNA: TGTGCCAGCAGCGTGAGGGGGCTCGGCACAGATACGCAGTATTTT. This sequence encodes CASSVRGLGTDTQYF. Together with reference TRBV9 and TRBJ2-3, the CDR3 gives the full variable domain: DSGVTQTPKHLITATGQRVTLRCSPRSGDLSVYWYQQSLDQGLQFLIQYYNGEERAKGNILERFSAQQFPDLHSELNLSSLELGDSALYFCASSVRGLGTDTQYFGPGTRLTVL.

The chain is built from TRBV7-9 and TRBJ2-3; D uncertain. The V gene's germline CDR1 is SEHNR and CDR2 FQNEAQ (reference sequence). The germline V and J ends were trimmed by 5 bases and 0 bases, with 12 bases remaining between them. The CDR3 has 15 amino acids. CDR3 sequence reads: CASSPTTSSTDTQYF. The CDR3 DNA reads TGTGCCAGCAGCCCAACGACATCTAGCACAGATACGCAGTATTTT.

The chain combines TRBV27 with TRBJ1-1; maybe TRBD1 (6 bases). V was shortened by 3 bases and J by 1 base, with 9 bases between the two germline ends. Germline lookup yields CDR1 MNHEY and CDR2 SMNVEV (reference sequence). The CDR3 extends over 14 amino acids. CDR3 DNA sequence: TGTGCCAGCAGTTTCCAAGGGGGGAACACTGAAGCTTTCTTT. Translated: CASSFQGGNTEAFF.

V usage is TRBV30 and J usage is TRBJ2-7; D is undetermined. The CDR3 contains 13 residues. V was pared by 2 bases and J by 3 bases, with 11 bases between. Germline values: CDR1 GTSNPN, CDR2 SVGIG (reference sequence). CDR3 loop: CAWSSGPGYEQYF. CDR3 nucleotides: TGTGCCTGGAGTTCCGGGCCCGGCTACGAGCAGTACTTC.

CDR3 residues: CASSSSTGVGEKLFF. Written as DNA, the CDR3 is TGCGCCAGCAGCTCTTCGACAGGGGTGGGCGAAAAACTGTTTTTT. The chain employs TRBV5-1 and TRBJ1-4; the match to TRBD1 covers 8 bases. Germline V gene data show CDR1 as SGHRS and CDR2 as YFSETQ. V trimming: 3 bases; J trimming: 8 bases; junction bases outside the gene matches: 9. The CDR3 loop spans 15 amino acids.

This rearrangement joins TRBV9 to TRBJ2-7; D not resolved. The CDR3 has 14 amino acids. V was clipped by 0 bases and J by 2 bases, with 9 bases between them. The V gene's germline CDR1 is SGDLS and CDR2 YYNGEE. The CDR3 loop reads CASSVDWETYEQYF. The CDR3 DNA sequence: TGTGCCAGCAGCGTAGACTGGGAAACCTACGAGCAGTACTTC.

V usage is TRBV25-1 and J usage is TRBJ2-7; a possible D gene is TRBD2 (5 bases). This CDR3 is built from 12 residues. CDR1 MGHDK and CDR2 SYGVNS come from the germline V gene. Trimming removed 4 bases from V and 4 bases from J, with 8 bases in between. CDR3 in amino acids: CASSAPGYEQYF. Here the CDR3 DNA reads TGTGCCAGCAGTGCCCCGGGGTACGAGCAGTACTTC.

The chain couples TRBV25-1 to TRBJ2-2, with D perhaps TRBD2 (5 bases). Trimming shortened V by 1 base and J by 10 bases, and 10 bases separated the two germline ends. The length of the CDR3 is 13 residues. Germline V gives CDR1 MGHDK, CDR2 SYGVNS. Here the CDR3 DNA reads TGTGCCAGCAGTGAATTCGGGGTTTTGGAGCTGTTTTTT. Protein: CASSEFGVLELFF.

The chain is built from TRBV28 and TRBJ2-7, with TRBD1 matching 7 bases. The CDR3 is 14 residues long. CDR1 MDHEN and CDR2 SYDVKM come from the germline V gene. With 8 bases clipped from V and 2 bases from J, the junction kept 9 bases outside the gene matches. CDR3 in amino acids: CASLGEGAPYEQYF. CDR3 nucleotides: TGTGCCAGCCTCGGAGAGGGGGCTCCCTACGAGCAGTACTTC. The variable domain in full, completed from reference TRBV28 and TRBJ2-7, reads DVKVTQSSRYLVKRTGEKVFLECVQDMDHENMFWYRQDPGLGLRLIYFSYDVKMKEKGDIPEGYSVSREKKERFSLILESASTNQTSMYLCASLGEGAPYEQYFGPGTRLTVT.

The V call is TRBV5-8, the J call TRBJ1-5; weak D call: TRBD1 (5 bases). The V end lost 4 bases, the J end lost 5 bases, and 13 bases lay between the germline ends. Germline assignment: CDR1 SGHTS and CDR2 YDEGEE. This CDR3 comprises 14 residues. The DNA for the CDR3 is TGTGCCAGCAGCCCTGAAGACAGCTATCAGCCCCAGCATTTT. This codes for CASSPEDSYQPQHF.

The chain employs TRBV4-1 and TRBJ2-1; D possibly corresponds to TRBD1 (6 bases). CDR3 length: 15 amino acids. V was pared by 1 base and J by 7 bases, with 14 bases between. Per germline, CDR1 MGHRA and CDR2 YSYEKL. CDR3 sequence reads: CASSQGQVPTNEQFF. Here the CDR3 DNA reads TGCGCCAGCAGCCAAGGACAGGTACCTACGAATGAGCAGTTCTTC.

The sample holds one count of this clone. The chain combines TRBV19 with TRBJ1-5; a possible D gene is TRBD1 (5 bases). Germline values: CDR1 LNHDA, CDR2 SQIVND (reference sequence). Trimming shortened V by 7 bases and J by 5 bases, and 18 bases separated the two germline ends. The CDR3 spans 15 residues. CDR3 bases: TGTGCCAGTAATGAGGTCGGGGGGGTTGATCAGCCCCAGCATTTT. It translates to CASNEVGGVDQPQHF.

J is TRBJ2-1 and V is TRBV2; 14 nucleotides align to TRBD2. After removal of 4 bases from V and 3 bases from J, the junction contained 5 bases not matched to a gene. The CDR3 is 17 amino acids. CDR1 and CDR2 (germline): SNHLY, FYNNEI. CDR3 bases: TGTGCCAGCAGTGCTCCGGGGACTAGCGGGGGCTACAATGAGCAGTTCTTC. Its protein product is CASSAPGTSGGYNEQFF.

The rearrangement joins TRBV5-4 to TRBJ2-1; D gene unclear. The CDR3 totals 14 residues. Deletions cut 0 bases from V and 7 bases from J, with 11 bases between. CDR1 is SGHNT and CDR2 is YYREEE in the germline V gene (reference sequence). The CDR3 loop reads CASSLGGLGNEQFF. For the CDR3, the DNA is TGTGCCAGCAGCTTGGGCGGTTTAGGGAATGAGCAGTTCTTC.

The rearrangement links TRBV11-2 to TRBJ2-6; 8 positions match TRBD1. The CDR3 length is 19 residues. Trimming removed 0 bases from V and 4 bases from J; junction bases left unmatched: 11. Germline V CDR1 and CDR2: SGHAT, FQNNGV. The CDR3 sequence: CASSLEGVRGRGGANVLTF. DNA for the CDR3: TGTGCCAGCAGCTTAGAAGGTGTCAGGGGGCGAGGAGGGGCCAACGTCCTGACTTTC.

The V call is TRBV5-6, the J call TRBJ1-5; D not certain. Trimming removed 0 bases from V and 4 bases from J, with 5 bases in between. The CDR3 consists of 13 residues. Germline lookup yields CDR1 SGHDT and CDR2 YYEEEE. The CDR3 region is CASSLEQNQPQHF. The DNA of the CDR3 is TGTGCCAGCAGCTTGGAACAGAATCAGCCCCAGCATTTT.

The chain recombines TRBV2 with TRBJ1-5; tentative D call: TRBD1 (5 bases). The CDR3 length is 16 residues. Trimming took 1 base from V and 0 from J, leaving 10 bases between them. Germline V gives CDR1 SNHLY, CDR2 FYNNEI. The CDR3 is CASSEGDEYSNQPQHF. The CDR3 DNA is TGTGCCAGCAGTGAAGGGGACGAATATAGCAATCAGCCCCAGCATTTT.

This clone was counted ten times or more. The genes are TRBV2 and TRBJ2-7, with 9 positions matching TRBD1. This CDR3 comprises 15 residues. Germline V gives CDR1 SNHLY, CDR2 FYNNEI. Unmatched junction bases numbered 9, after V lost 5 bases and J lost 4 bases. In DNA form, the CDR3 reads TGTGCCAGCAGTATCGTAGGGACAGGGTATTACGAGCAGTACTTC. Its translation is CASSIVGTGYYEQYF.

V gene TRBV14 combines with J gene TRBJ2-1, with D possibly being TRBD1 or TRBD2 (5 bases each). The CDR3 totals 16 residues. CDR1 is SGHDN and CDR2 is FVKESK in the germline V gene. V lost 5 bases, J lost 8 bases, and 22 bases lay in between. CDR3 DNA: TGTGCCAGCAGCTTCTACCGGGACCAACTGATCGATGAGCAGTTCTTC. Its translation is CASSFYRDQLIDEQFF.

About this clone: The same CDR3 also results from other DNA sequences found in this sample. The CDR3 here is CASSLGTDTQYF. DNA for the CDR3: TGTGCCAGCAGCTTGGGCACAGATACGCAGTATTTT. This chain connects TRBV7-9 to TRBJ2-3; D remains unclear. The germline gives CDR1 SEHNR, CDR2 FQNEAQ (reference sequence). Deletions cut 3 bases from V and 1 base from J, with 2 bases between. This CDR3 has 12 residues.

This clone was recorded once. A junction end diverges from the germline sequence, so it may reflect a read error. V usage is TRBV7-7 and J usage is TRBJ2-7; 8 bases match TRBD1. This CDR3 is built from 17 residues. Germline V gene lookup returns CDR1 SSHAT and CDR2 FNYEAQ (reference sequence). CDR3 nucleotides: TGTGCTAGCAGCGCGGGCGTCCCAGGGGGCGAGGAAAACGAGCAGTACTTC. It translates to CASSAGVPGGEENEQYF.

This chain links TRBV10-3 with TRBJ2-7, with TRBD1 matching over 7 bases. CDR3 length: 14 amino acids. V trimming: 8 bases; J trimming: 4 bases; junction bases outside the gene matches: 11. Per the germline V gene, CDR1 is ENHRY and CDR2 is SYGVKD. The CDR3 nucleotides are TGTGCCATCGGTGGTGGGACAGCCTCTTACGAGCAGTACTTC. This codes for CAIGGGTASYEQYF.

The chain couples TRBV11-2 to TRBJ1-1; D ambiguous. The CDR3 spans 15 residues. V was cut by 3 bases and J by 0 bases, with 11 bases left in between. Germline V gives CDR1 SGHAT, CDR2 FQNNGV. This CDR3 reads CASSFIRVMNTEAFF. CDR3 coding DNA: TGTGCCAGCAGCTTTATCAGAGTCATGAACACTGAAGCTTTCTTT.

CDR3 DNA sequence: TGTGCCAGCAGTGACCCCTGGGATACGCAGTATTTT. Translated: CASSDPWDTQYF. The chain is built from TRBV6-5 and TRBJ2-3; D call uncertain. Germline V lookup: CDR1 MNHEY, CDR2 SVGAGI. This CDR3 is built from 12 residues. Between the trimmed V and J ends, which lost 5 bases and 6 bases, there was a span of 9 bases.

V usage is TRBV19 and J usage is TRBJ2-2, with TRBD2 matching 8 bases. V dropped 7 bases and J dropped 5; count of bases not matched to a gene: 15. CDR3 size: 17 residues. Germline V gives CDR1 LNHDA, CDR2 SQIVND (reference sequence). CDR3 coding DNA: TGTGCCAGTACCGCCGGGACTAGTGACATTTGGACCGGGGAGCTGTTTTTT. This gives the protein CASTAGTSDIWTGELFF.

This sequence joins TRBV19 and TRBJ2-7; 7 nucleotides agree with TRBD1. The CDR3 runs 13 residues. The trim removed 5 bases at V and 4 bases at J, leaving 5 bases unmatched. Germline lookup yields CDR1 LNHDA and CDR2 SQIVND (reference sequence). This chain's CDR3 is CASSAGTVYEQYF. In DNA form, the CDR3 reads TGTGCCAGTAGTGCCGGGACAGTTTACGAGCAGTACTTC.

Comment on this clone: A read error is the likely source, as a far larger clone sits one nucleotide away. V and J are TRBV5-6 and TRBJ2-2; D is unresolved. V was pared by 3 bases and J by 6 bases, with 6 bases between. The CDR3 contains 12 residues. Germline CDR1 SGHDT, CDR2 YYEEEE. The chain's CDR3 is CASSWVAGELFF. The CDR3 region has the DNA TGTGCCAGCAGCTGGGTGGCCGGGGAGCTGTTTTTT.

V usage is TRBV5-4 and J usage is TRBJ1-1; D is undetermined. Deletions cut 0 bases from V and 3 bases from J, with 9 bases between. This CDR3 is 14 amino acids long. From germline, CDR1 is SGHNT and CDR2 YYREEE (reference sequence). CDR3 nucleotide sequence: TGTGCCAGCAGCTTGGGTGGCATTGACACTGAAGCTTTCTTT. It encodes CASSLGGIDTEAFF.